This T cell receptor (beta chain) was profiled in a study of T cells after yellow fever vaccination (dated by TCRdb to about 2019). About the full investigation: Libraries from fractions with low cell numbers were prepared with the SMART-Seq v4 Ultra Low Input RNA kit. To follow T-cell clones before and after both primary and booster YFV17D yellow fever vaccination, bulk TCR alpha and beta repertoires underwent longitudinal sequencing. Two healthy male donors, one aged 18 to 30 and one aged 30 to 40 years, were included in the cohort. Bulk PBMC replicates and cell subsets were isolated from blood drawn at multiple timepoints before and after both primary and secondary immunization.

Synthesis of TCR cDNA relied on 5'RACE template switching, a step that introduced a universal primer site along with unique molecular identifiers. Priming of cDNA synthesis was performed from both the TCR alpha and TCR beta constant segments. Library amplification used two PCR steps, and the second PCR step added sample barcodes and sequencing adapters. Sequencing of libraries was done on Illumina HiSeq 2500 (2x100 bp) or NovaSeq (2x150 bp). Turning to the authors' computational methods: Reads were demultiplexed and collapsed into UMI consensus sequences with MIGEC, and V(D)J alignment was performed with MiXCR. Using edgeR on replicate PBMC samples, clonotypes were called vaccine-responding if FDR was below 0.01 and the log2 fold change was above 5 up to day 15. CD4 or CD8 identity was assigned to each bulk clonotype according to whether the clonotype was present at higher abundance in the sequenced CD4 repertoire or the sequenced CD8 repertoire. TCRdb cleaned the public reads at Q25 with fastp, built clones with MiXCR and kept in-frame beta chains. A single entry per CDR3 protein holds the most common genes and DNA from its merged rows. It is TCRdb's table, rather than the study itself, that gives the V and J calls and clone size. For this sample there are around 610,000 distinct CDR3 sequences; less than 15% appear just once. In total, the top ten clones hold 11% to 15% of the sample.

This clonotype was recorded a few times. Its recognized antigen is unknown. Within one base of it there is no much larger clone, and no base qualities were kept. Study-wide conclusions, independent of this receptor: After the booster, most of the clones that had expanded following primary vaccination were detected again (approximately 96% of CD4 and around 90% of CD8), which suggests that memory was broadly maintained. FACS-sorted repertoires could contain abundant contaminating clonotypes from the bulk population, so computational filtering was required. A small share of clonotypes was detected in both CD4 and CD8 compartments, with the overlap likely arising from convergent recombination. Only a couple of donors were included in the study, so the extent to which the findings can be generalized is limited. Compared with the primary T-cell response, the secondary T-cell response was weaker but faster, peaking on day 5 rather than day 15.

This sample's treatment or condition label indicates: live attenuated yellow fever vaccine strain. At each blood-draw timepoint, two biological replicates of bulk PBMCs were collected. A standard Ficoll-Paque protocol was used to isolate PBMCs from peripheral blood. TriZol was used to extract RNA from bulk PBMCs, from CD4 and CD8 fractions, and from dextramer-positive and dextramer-negative fractions. As encoded in the germline V gene, CDR1 is SGHTA while CDR2 is FQGNSA. CDR3 length: 16 amino acids, cysteine to phenylalanine. Left in the record is the CDR3 DNA by itself, 48 bases read in frame from the first base. Deletion took 8 bases off V and 5 bases off J, with a span of 23 bases between the germline ends.

The chain links TRBV7-2 with TRBJ2-3; matching of 8 bases hints at TRBD2 as the D gene. The TCR sequence derives from a man aged 30 to 45 who received the YFV17D yellow fever vaccine. The input for sequencing was PBMCs, taken on the day of the yellow fever booster vaccination. For the CDR3, the sequence is CASLAGGSSGRDTQYF. In nucleotides, the sequence is TGTGCCAGCCTGGCAGGGGGTTCAAGCGGGAGAGATACGCAGTATTTT.